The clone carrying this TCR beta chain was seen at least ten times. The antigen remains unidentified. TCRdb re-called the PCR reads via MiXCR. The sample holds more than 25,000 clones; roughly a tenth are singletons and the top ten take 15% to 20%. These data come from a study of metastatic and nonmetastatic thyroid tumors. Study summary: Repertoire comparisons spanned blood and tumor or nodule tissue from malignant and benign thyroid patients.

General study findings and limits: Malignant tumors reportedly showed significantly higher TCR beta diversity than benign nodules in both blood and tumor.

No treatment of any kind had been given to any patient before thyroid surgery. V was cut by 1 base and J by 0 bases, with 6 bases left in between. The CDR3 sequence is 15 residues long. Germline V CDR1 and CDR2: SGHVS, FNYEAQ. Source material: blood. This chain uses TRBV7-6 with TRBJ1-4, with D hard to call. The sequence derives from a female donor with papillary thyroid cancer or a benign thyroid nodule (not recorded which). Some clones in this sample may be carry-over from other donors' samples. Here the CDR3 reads CASSLGPATNEKLFF. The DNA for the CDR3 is TGTGCCAGCAGCTTAGGTCCCGCAACTAATGAAAAACTGTTTTTT.